Each of the 12 T cell receptor beta chains below was sequenced from the same sample in a study of vaccination and CD4 T cells after COVID-19. These receptors have no known antigen. Cultured CD4+ T-cell DNA underwent Oncomine TCR Beta short-read sequencing. Via MiXCR, TCRdb re-called the PCR reads, giving one row per CDR3 protein. The table lists over 15,000 distinct CDR3 sequences, 42% of them singletons, with around 6.6% in the top ten. As for treatment: roughly 10-day PBMC culture with coronavirus spike peptide pools or control peptides (ViraFEST assay). Here the sequenced sample was CD4+ T cells from blood, cultured in vitro, taken before SARS-CoV-2 vaccination. The receptors here all came from a human donor who had recovered from COVID-19.

This clonotype was counted only a few times. The gene calls are TRBV20-1 and TRBJ2-3; D not resolved. The CDR3 length is 14 residues. V lost 1 base and J lost 4, with 12 bases in between. Germline V gene lookup returns CDR1 DFQATT and CDR2 SNEGSKA (reference sequence). The CDR3 bases are TGCAGTGCTAGAGTTGATCTAGTTTCAGATACGCAGTATTTT. Its translation is CSARVDLVSDTQYF.

V and J are TRBV6-1 and TRBJ1-5; D is perhaps TRBD1 (5 bases). This CDR3 is 16 amino acids long. V was clipped by 6 bases and J by 4 bases, with 19 bases between them. Germline V gene data show CDR1 as MNHNS and CDR2 as SASEGT. CDR3 bases: TGTGCCAGCAGACCGAGACCCCAGGGCGGGAATCAGCCCCAGCATTTT. Its translation: CASRPRPQGGNQPQHF.

The chain couples TRBV5-4 to TRBJ2-1, with TRBD2 identical over 7 bases. The CDR3 totals 13 residues. CDR1 is SGHNT and CDR2 is YYREEE in the germline V gene (reference sequence). The junction had 5 bases not matched to a gene; V was cut back by 3 bases and J by 8 bases. CDR3 protein: CASSWAGADEQFF. Here the CDR3 DNA reads TGTGCCAGCAGCTGGGCGGGAGCGGATGAGCAGTTCTTC. The whole variable domain, filled in from reference TRBV5-4 and TRBJ2-1, reads ETGVTQSPTHLIKTRGQQVTLRCSSQSGHNTVSWYQQALGQGPQFIFQYYREEENGRGNFPPRFSGLQFPNYSSELNVNALELDDSALYLCASSWAGADEQFFGPGTRLTVL.

This clonotype was seen only a few times. This chain joins TRBV19 and TRBJ1-1, with TRBD1 identical over 7 bases. The CDR3 runs 14 residues. V lost 4 bases and J lost 3; bases outside the gene matches: 5. CDR1 is LNHDA, CDR2 SQIVND, per germline (reference sequence). As DNA, the CDR3 is TGTGCCAGTAGTAATACAGGGGAGGACACTGAAGCTTTCTTT. This sequence encodes CASSNTGEDTEAFF.

The table lists this clonotype with a few counts. This chain joins TRBV19 and TRBJ1-1; D ambiguous. Trimming took 7 bases from V and 7 from J, leaving 19 bases between them. Per germline, CDR1 LNHDA and CDR2 SQIVND (reference sequence). CDR3 length: 14 residues. The CDR3 loop reads CASNVLGVAREAFF. CDR3 DNA: TGTGCCAGTAACGTCTTAGGTGTGGCACGTGAAGCTTTCTTT. Looking up the rest from reference TRBV19 and TRBJ1-1 gives the full variable domain: DGGITQSPKYLFRKEGQNVTLSCEQNLNHDAMYWYRQDPGQGLRLIYYSQIVNDFQKGDIAEGYSVSREKKESFPLTVTSAQKNPTAFYLCASNVLGVAREAFFGQGTRLTVV.

V is TRBV5-1 and J is TRBJ1-2; D is unclear. CDR3 length: 14 residues. V lost 1 base and J lost 9, with 16 bases in between. Germline V gene lookup returns CDR1 SGHRS and CDR2 YFSETQ. The CDR3 is CASSLKVSADSYTF. DNA for the CDR3: TGCGCCAGCAGCTTGAAAGTTAGCGCCGACAGCTACACCTTC.

This clonotype is medium-sized. The chain joins TRBV11-3 to TRBJ1-2, with 8 bases identical to TRBD1. Germline CDR1 reads SGHNT; CDR2 reads YENEEA. CDR3 size: 13 residues. Trimming cost V 4 bases and J 7 bases; bases outside gene matches: 5. This CDR3 reads CASSSTGVGGYTF. In DNA form, the CDR3 reads TGTGCCAGCAGCTCGACAGGGGTGGGTGGCTACACCTTC.

The chain employs TRBV6-2 or TRBV6-3 and TRBJ2-1, with 13 positions matching TRBD2. V gave up 6 bases and J gave up 1 base; unmatched junction bases: 3. CDR3 length: 16 amino acids. Looked up from germline, CDR1 is MNHEY and CDR2 is SVGEGT. Written as DNA, the CDR3 is TGTGCCAGCAGAAGACTAGCGGGGGGTTCCTACAATGAGCAGTTCTTC. This gives the protein CASRRLAGGSYNEQFF.

The V gene is TRBV7-6, the J gene TRBJ2-5, with 8 bases lining up with TRBD2. The CDR3 loop spans 14 amino acids. Trimming removed 4 bases from V and 4 bases from J; junction bases left unmatched: 5. Germline CDR1 SGHVS, CDR2 FNYEAQ. The CDR3 protein is CASSSPGRGETQYF. The DNA for the CDR3 is TGTGCCAGCAGCTCCCCCGGGAGGGGAGAGACCCAGTACTTC. Based on the CDR3 plus reference TRBV7-6 and TRBJ2-5, the full variable domain is GAGVSQSPRYKVTKRGQDVALRCDPISGHVSLYWYRQALGQGPEFLTYFNYEAQQDKSGLPNDRFSAERPEGSISTLTIQRTEQRDSAMYRCASSSPGRGETQYFGPGTRLLVL.

The genes are TRBV20-1 and TRBJ2-2; TRBD2 agrees at 13 bases. V dropped 2 bases and J dropped 3; count of bases not matched to a gene: 3. From germline, CDR1 is DFQATT and CDR2 SNEGSKA (reference sequence). This CDR3 comprises 16 residues. The CDR3 sequence: CSARRTSGRHTGELFF. As DNA, the CDR3 is TGCAGTGCTAGACGGACTAGCGGGAGACACACCGGGGAGCTGTTTTTT.

V and J are TRBV6-2 or TRBV6-3 and TRBJ1-5, with D hard to call. Germline V gene lookup returns CDR1 MNHEY and CDR2 SVGEGT. V lost 3 bases and J 6 bases, leaving 0 bases between the germline ends. This CDR3 is built from 10 residues. The CDR3 loop reads CASSYQPQHF. The CDR3 DNA is TGTGCCAGCAGTTATCAGCCCCAGCATTTT.

V gene TRBV27 combines with J gene TRBJ2-7; D unclear. Germline V CDR1 and CDR2: MNHEY, SMNVEV (reference sequence). This CDR3 has 14 amino acids. Trimming removed 6 bases from V and 5 bases from J, with 17 bases in between. The CDR3 region is CASRMNWGRDEQYF. The CDR3 nucleotides are TGTGCCAGCAGGATGAATTGGGGAAGGGACGAGCAGTACTTC.